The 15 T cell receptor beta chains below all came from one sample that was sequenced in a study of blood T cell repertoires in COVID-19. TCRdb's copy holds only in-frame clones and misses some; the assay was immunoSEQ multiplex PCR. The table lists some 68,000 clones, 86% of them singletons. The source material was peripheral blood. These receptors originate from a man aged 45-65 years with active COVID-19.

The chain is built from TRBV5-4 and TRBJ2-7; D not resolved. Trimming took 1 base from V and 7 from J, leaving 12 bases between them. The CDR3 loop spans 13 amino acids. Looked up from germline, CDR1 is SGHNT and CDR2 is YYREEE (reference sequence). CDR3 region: CASSLFSSEEQYF. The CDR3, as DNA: TGTGCCAGCAGCTTGTTTAGCTCGGAGGAGCAGTACTTC.

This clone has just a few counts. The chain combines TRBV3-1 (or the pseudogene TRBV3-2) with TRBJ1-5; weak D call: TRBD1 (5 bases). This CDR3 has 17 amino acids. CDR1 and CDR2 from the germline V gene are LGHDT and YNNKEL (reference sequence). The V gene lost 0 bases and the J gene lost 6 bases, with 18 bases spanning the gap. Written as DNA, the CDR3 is TGTGCCAGCAGCCAAGACGGAGGGGCTCGCCGGGTTCAGCCCCAGCATTTT. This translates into CASSQDGGARRVQPQHF.

The CDR3 spells CASSLGLDYEQYF. The CDR3 nucleotides are TGTGCCAGCAGCCTTGGACTAGACTACGAGCAGTACTTC. The chain has TRBV7-2 and TRBJ2-7; the match to TRBD2 covers 7 bases. V was clipped by 5 bases and J by 3 bases; unmatched bases: 4. This CDR3 is 13 amino acids long. CDR1 and CDR2 (germline): SGHTA, FQGNSA. The full variable domain, with the rest looked up from reference TRBV7-2 and TRBJ2-7, is GAGVSQSPSNKVTEKGKDVELRCDPISGHTALYWYRQSLGQGLEFLIYFQGNSAPDKSGLPSDRFSAERTGGSVSTLTIQRTQQEDSAVYLCASSLGLDYEQYFGPGTRLTVT.

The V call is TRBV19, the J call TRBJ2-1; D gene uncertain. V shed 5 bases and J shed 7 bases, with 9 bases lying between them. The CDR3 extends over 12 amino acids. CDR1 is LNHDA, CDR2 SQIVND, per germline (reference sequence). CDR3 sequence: CASSVEDNEQFF. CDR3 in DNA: TGTGCCAGTAGTGTTGAGGATAATGAGCAGTTCTTC.

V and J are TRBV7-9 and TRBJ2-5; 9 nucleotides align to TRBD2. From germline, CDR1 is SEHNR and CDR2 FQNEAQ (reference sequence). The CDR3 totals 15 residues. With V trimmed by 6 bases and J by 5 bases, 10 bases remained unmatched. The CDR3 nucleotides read TGTGCCAGCAGTTGGTGGGGACTAGCAGCCGAGACCCAGTACTTC. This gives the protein CASSWWGLAAETQYF.

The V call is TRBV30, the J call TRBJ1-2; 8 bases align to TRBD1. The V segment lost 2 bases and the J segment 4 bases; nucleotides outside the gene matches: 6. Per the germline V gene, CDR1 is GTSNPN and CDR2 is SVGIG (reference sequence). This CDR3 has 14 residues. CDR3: CAWSLQTGVYGYTF. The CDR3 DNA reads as TGTGCCTGGAGTCTCCAGACAGGGGTCTATGGCTACACCTTC.

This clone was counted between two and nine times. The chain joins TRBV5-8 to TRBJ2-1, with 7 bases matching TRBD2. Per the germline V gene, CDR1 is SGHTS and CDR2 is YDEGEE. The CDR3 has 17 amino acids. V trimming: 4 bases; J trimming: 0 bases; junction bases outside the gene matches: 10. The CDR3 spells CASSRPTSFSSYNEQFF. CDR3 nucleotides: TGTGCCAGCAGCCGACCGACTAGCTTTAGCTCCTACAATGAGCAGTTCTTC.

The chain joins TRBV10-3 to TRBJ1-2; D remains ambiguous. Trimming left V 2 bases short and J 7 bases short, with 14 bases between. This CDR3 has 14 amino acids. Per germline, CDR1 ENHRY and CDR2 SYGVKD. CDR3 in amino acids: CAISEQGSQFGYTF. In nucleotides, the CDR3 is TGTGCCATCAGTGAGCAAGGGAGTCAGTTTGGCTACACCTTC.

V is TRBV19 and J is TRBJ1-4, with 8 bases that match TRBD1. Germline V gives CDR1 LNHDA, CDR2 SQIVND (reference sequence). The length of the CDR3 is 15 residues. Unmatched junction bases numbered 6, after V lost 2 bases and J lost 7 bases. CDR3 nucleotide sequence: TGTGCCAGTAGTATACACAGGGGGGTCAGTGAAAAACTGTTTTTT. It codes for CASSIHRGVSEKLFF.

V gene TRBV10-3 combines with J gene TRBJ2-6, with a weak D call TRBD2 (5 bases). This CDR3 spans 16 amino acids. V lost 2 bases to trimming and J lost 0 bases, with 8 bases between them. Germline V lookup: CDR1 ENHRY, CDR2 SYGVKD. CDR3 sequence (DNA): TGTGCCATCAGTGAGGGACTGCCCTCTGGGGCCAACGTCCTGACTTTC. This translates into CAISEGLPSGANVLTF.

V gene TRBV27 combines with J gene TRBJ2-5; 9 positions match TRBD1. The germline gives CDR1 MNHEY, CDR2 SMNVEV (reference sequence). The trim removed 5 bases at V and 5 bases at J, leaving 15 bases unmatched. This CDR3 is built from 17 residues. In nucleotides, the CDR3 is TGTGCCAGCAGTACCCCGGGACAGGGTTTAAGAAGGGAGACCCAGTACTTC. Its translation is CASSTPGQGLRRETQYF.

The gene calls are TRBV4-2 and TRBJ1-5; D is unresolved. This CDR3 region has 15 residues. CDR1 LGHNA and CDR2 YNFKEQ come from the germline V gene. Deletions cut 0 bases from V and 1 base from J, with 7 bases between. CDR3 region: CASSQEWESNQPQHF. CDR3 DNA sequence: TGTGCCAGCAGCCAAGAATGGGAGAGCAATCAGCCCCAGCATTTT.

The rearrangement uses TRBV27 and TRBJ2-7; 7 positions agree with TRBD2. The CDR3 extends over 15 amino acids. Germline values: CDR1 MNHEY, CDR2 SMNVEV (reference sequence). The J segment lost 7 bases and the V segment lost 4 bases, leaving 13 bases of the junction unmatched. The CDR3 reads CASSSSWAREWEQYF. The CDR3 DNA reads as TGTGCCAGCAGTTCGAGTTGGGCGCGGGAGTGGGAGCAGTACTTC.

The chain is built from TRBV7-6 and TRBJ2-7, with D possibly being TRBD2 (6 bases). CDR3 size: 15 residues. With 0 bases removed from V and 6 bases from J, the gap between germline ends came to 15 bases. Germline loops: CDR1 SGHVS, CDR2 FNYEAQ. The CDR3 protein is CASSLAPGGFAEQYF. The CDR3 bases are TGTGCCAGCAGCTTAGCTCCCGGGGGATTCGCCGAGCAGTACTTC.

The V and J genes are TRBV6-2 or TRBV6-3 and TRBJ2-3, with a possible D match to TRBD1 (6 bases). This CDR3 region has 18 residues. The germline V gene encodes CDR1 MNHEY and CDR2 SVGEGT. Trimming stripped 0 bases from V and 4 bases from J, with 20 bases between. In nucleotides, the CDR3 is TGTGCCAGCAGTTACTCAAGACAGGATTTCACACTGTCAGATACGCAGTATTTT. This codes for CASSYSRQDFTLSDTQYF.